This TCR beta chain was sequenced during a study of T cell changes during pregnancy in multiple sclerosis. Sequencing was performed with immunoSEQ multiplex PCR; in TCRdb, only in-frame clones are kept and a portion is missing. The sample carries about 36,000 clones, 89% recorded once. The source material was CD8+ T cells from peripheral blood mononuclear cells, sampled in the third trimester of pregnancy. This clonotype originated in a female donor with multiple sclerosis, enrolled in a pregnancy study.

This CDR3 is CASSLWGGKNYGYTF. In DNA form, the CDR3 reads TGTGCCAGCAGCTTATGGGGAGGGAAGAACTATGGCTACACCTTC. The V gene is TRBV7-2, the J gene TRBJ1-2; unclear D gene. V was trimmed by 2 bases and J by 2 bases, leaving 12 bases between them. CDR1 and CDR2 (germline): SGHTA, FQGNSA. The CDR3 length is 15 residues.